Each of the 22 T cell receptor beta chains below was sequenced from the same sample in a study of cytomegalovirus exposure and HLA in healthy donors. Produced via immunoSEQ multiplex PCR; TCRdb's table is partial and in-frame only. The sample has 250,000 to 350,000 clones, roughly 87% seen once. The source material was PBMCs. These receptors came from a woman younger than 45 in good health and CMV-seropositive.

The chain recombines TRBV4-3 with TRBJ2-2, with TRBD2 matching over 7 bases. V shed 1 base, J shed 4 bases, and the junction held 9 bases outside the gene matches. CDR1 LGHNA and CDR2 YSLEER come from the germline V gene. This CDR3 contains 17 residues. The CDR3 region is CASSQVVREASTGELFF. CDR3 in DNA: TGCGCCAGCAGCCAAGTAGTACGGGAGGCGAGCACCGGGGAGCTGTTTTTT.

The chain is built from TRBV6-1 and TRBJ2-1; 13 positions agree with TRBD2. With 2 bases clipped from V and 6 bases from J, the junction kept 1 base outside the gene matches. Germline CDR1 MNHNS, CDR2 SASEGT. The CDR3 runs to 15 residues. This CDR3 reads CASSERTSGSNEQFF. CDR3 DNA: TGTGCCAGCAGTGAAAGGACTAGCGGGAGCAATGAGCAGTTCTTC.

This clone has a single count. This rearrangement joins TRBV6-1 to TRBJ2-1; 7 nucleotides agree with TRBD2. The CDR3 spans 13 residues. Germline V CDR1 and CDR2: MNHNS, SASEGT. Trimming at V came to 3 bases and at J to 8 bases, leaving 4 bases not matched to a gene. The CDR3 reads CASSETSPYEQFF. Written as DNA, the CDR3 is TGTGCCAGCAGTGAGACTAGCCCCTATGAGCAGTTCTTC.

The CDR3 is CASSSPAPSSYNEQFF. CDR3 sequence (DNA): TGTGCCAGCAGCTCTCCGGCTCCCAGCTCCTACAATGAGCAGTTCTTC. This chain joins TRBV11-2 and TRBJ2-1; D gene unclear. CDR3 length: 16 residues. V shed 4 bases and J shed 0 bases, with 13 bases lying between them. Per the germline V gene, CDR1 is SGHAT and CDR2 is FQNNGV.

There are a few counts of this clone. The V call is TRBV28, the J call TRBJ2-1; D uncertain. CDR3 length: 12 residues. Germline V gives CDR1 MDHEN, CDR2 SYDVKM. Trimming pared 6 bases from V and 10 bases from J, leaving 13 bases between. Here the CDR3 reads CASSAFPEEQFF. Here the CDR3 DNA reads TGTGCCAGCAGCGCTTTCCCAGAGGAGCAGTTCTTC.

The chain recombines TRBV7-9 with TRBJ2-7; 14 bases are a match to TRBD2. CDR1 is SEHNR and CDR2 is FQNEAQ in the germline V gene (reference sequence). The CDR3 contains 17 residues. The V and J ends lost 5 bases and 4 bases, in that order; junction bases with no gene match: 10. CDR3 loop: CASSGGTSGSMEYEQYF. In DNA form, the CDR3 reads TGTGCCAGCAGCGGCGGGACTAGCGGGAGTATGGAGTACGAGCAGTACTTC.

This clone has a handful of counts. A read error may account for a junction end that differs from germline. This sequence joins TRBV4-1 and TRBJ2-7, with a possible D match to TRBD2 (5 bases). The CDR3 is 13 residues long. CDR1 and CDR2 from the germline V gene are MGHRA and YSYEKL. DNA for the CDR3: TGCGCCAGCAGCCCCGGTGCGGGTTACGGGCAGTACTTC. This sequence encodes CASSPGAGYGQYF.

The V call is TRBV11-3, the J call TRBJ2-2; either TRBD1 or TRBD2 may fit D (5 bases each). The CDR3 is 13 amino acids. Germline V gene sequence: CDR1 SGHNT, CDR2 YENEEA. V shed 3 bases and J shed 7 bases, with 9 bases lying between them. CDR3: CASSFYGGGELFF. CDR3 nucleotides: TGTGCCAGCAGCTTTTATGGGGGCGGGGAGCTGTTTTTT.

This clone was detected once. The rearrangement joins TRBV2 to TRBJ2-4; unclear D gene. Trimming took 3 bases from V and 0 from J, leaving 6 bases between them. This CDR3 spans 14 amino acids. The germline V gene encodes CDR1 SNHLY and CDR2 FYNNEI. The CDR3 sequence is CASSDSLAKNIQYF. The CDR3 nucleotides read TGTGCCAGCAGTGATTCGCTAGCCAAAAACATTCAGTACTTC. The full variable domain, rest sourced from reference TRBV2 and TRBJ2-4, is EPEVTQTPSHQVTQMGQEVILRCVPISNHLYFYWYRQILGQKVEFLVSFYNNEISEKSEIFDDQFSVERPDGSNFTLKIRSTKLEDSAMYFCASSDSLAKNIQYFGAGTRLSVL.

The genes are TRBV6-6 and TRBJ2-2; 12 bases are a match to TRBD2. CDR1 is MNHNY, CDR2 SVGAGI, per germline (reference sequence). Losses at the gene ends were 8 bases for V and 6 bases for J; bases not matched to a gene: 7. The CDR3 is made up of 15 amino acids. The DNA of the CDR3 is TGTGCCAGCGCCACTAGCGGGGGGCCCTCCGGGGAGCTGTTTTTT. It encodes CASATSGGPSGELFF.

The rearrangement links TRBV25-1 to TRBJ2-5, with D uncertain. Trimming pared 2 bases from V and 10 bases from J, leaving 5 bases between. Per germline, CDR1 MGHDK and CDR2 SYGVNS. The CDR3 covers 10 residues. CDR3 in DNA: TGTGCCAGCAGTGAACGGATCCAGTACTTC. Its translation is CASSERIQYF.

The J gene is TRBJ1-3, the V gene TRBV6-5, with D possibly being TRBD1 (6 bases). V shed 8 bases and J shed 0 bases, with 11 bases lying between them. Germline V lookup: CDR1 MNHEY, CDR2 SVGAGI. This CDR3 has 14 amino acids. The CDR3 nucleotides read TGTGCCAGCGGGGGGGCCTACTCTGGAAACACCATATATTTT. Translation gives CASGGAYSGNTIYF.

This clone was picked up a small number of times. V and J are TRBV6-1 and TRBJ1-2; D is undetermined. The CDR3 loop spans 13 amino acids. Germline loops: CDR1 MNHNS, CDR2 SASEGT. Trimming took off 4 bases at V and 4 bases at J, with 10 bases between the two ends. The CDR3 DNA is TGTGCCAGCAGTGGAGTTCATGGCTATGGCTACACCTTC. This codes for CASSGVHGYGYTF.

CDR3 in amino acids: CASSQWGWGNTEAFF. The CDR3 coding sequence is TGCGCCAGCAGCCAATGGGGGTGGGGGAACACTGAAGCTTTCTTT. This sequence joins TRBV4-1 and TRBJ1-1; possibly TRBD1 for D (5 bases). CDR3 length: 15 amino acids. Germline CDR1 MGHRA, CDR2 YSYEKL. Trimming removed 2 bases at V and 1 base at J, with 11 bases between.

This clone was seen a single time. V usage is TRBV6-5 and J usage is TRBJ2-7, with D perhaps matching TRBD2 (5 bases). V was clipped by 0 bases and J by 0 bases, with 12 bases between them. This CDR3 spans 16 amino acids. Germline-derived CDR1 and CDR2 are MNHEY and SVGAGI. CDR3 region: CASSYSEGRVSYEQYF. The CDR3 DNA sequence: TGTGCCAGCAGTTACTCTGAGGGTAGGGTCTCCTACGAGCAGTACTTC.

In the case of this clone: The same CDR3 can be traced to other DNA sequences in this sample. This chain uses TRBV9 with TRBJ2-2, with D unresolved. This CDR3 comprises 12 residues. The germline CDR1 and CDR2 sequences are SGDLS and YYNGEE. V lost 1 base, J lost 6 bases, and 4 bases lay in between. The CDR3 spells CASSVLPGELFF. The CDR3 nucleotides are TGTGCCAGCAGCGTATTACCCGGGGAGCTGTTTTTT. The entire variable domain, with the rest obtained from reference TRBV9 and TRBJ2-2, is as follows: DSGVTQTPKHLITATGQRVTLRCSPRSGDLSVYWYQQSLDQGLQFLIQYYNGEERAKGNILERFSAQQFPDLHSELNLSSLELGDSALYFCASSVLPGELFFGEGSRLTVL.

The genes are TRBV28 and TRBJ2-3, with 9 bases that match TRBD2. This CDR3 spans 14 amino acids. The V segment lost 6 bases and the J segment 2 bases; nucleotides outside the gene matches: 3. CDR1 MDHEN and CDR2 SYDVKM come from the germline V gene. The CDR3 is CASSAGGPTDTQYF. In nucleotides, the CDR3 is TGTGCCAGCAGCGCGGGGGGGCCCACAGATACGCAGTATTTT.

The chain uses TRBV9 and TRBJ2-5; D ambiguous. Germline values: CDR1 SGDLS, CDR2 YYNGEE. The CDR3 sequence is 14 residues long. Trimming stripped 0 bases from V and 4 bases from J, with 10 bases between. CDR3 protein: CASSVGVGGETQYF. The CDR3 bases are TGTGCCAGCAGCGTAGGGGTGGGTGGAGAGACCCAGTACTTC.

The chain carries TRBV2 and TRBJ2-3; TRBD2 is a possible D gene (6 bases). The CDR3 has 15 amino acids. The germline V gene has CDR1 SNHLY and CDR2 FYNNEI. With 7 bases removed from V and 2 bases from J, the gap between germline ends came to 16 bases. The CDR3 protein is CASTRGAGNTDTQYF. CDR3 in DNA: TGTGCCAGCACTCGAGGGGCGGGAAACACAGATACGCAGTATTTT. Full variable domain (missing parts from reference TRBV2 and TRBJ2-3): EPEVTQTPSHQVTQMGQEVILRCVPISNHLYFYWYRQILGQKVEFLVSFYNNEISEKSEIFDDQFSVERPDGSNFTLKIRSTKLEDSAMYFCASTRGAGNTDTQYFGPGTRLTVL.

The chain recombines TRBV29-1 with TRBJ2-6; no clear D gene. Germline CDR1 SQVTM, CDR2 ANQGSEA. The CDR3 consists of 13 residues. The V end lost 4 bases, the J end lost 2 bases, and 6 bases lay between the germline ends. Written as DNA, the CDR3 is TGCAGCGTTGCTGGGGCTGGGGCCAACGTCCTGACTTTC. Residues: CSVAGAGANVLTF.

The chain is built from TRBV27 and TRBJ2-7; D is possibly TRBD2 (5 bases). Trimming took off 6 bases at V and 6 bases at J, with 18 bases between the two ends. The germline gives CDR1 MNHEY, CDR2 SMNVEV (reference sequence). The CDR3 totals 14 residues. Written as DNA, the CDR3 is TGTGCCAGCAGCCTAGGCGGACCGAGCGGCGAGCAGTACTTC. As protein: CASSLGGPSGEQYF.

V gene TRBV7-8 combines with J gene TRBJ2-7; 12 bases align to TRBD2. Trimming took 0 bases from V and 0 from J; bases not matched to a gene: 3. The length of the CDR3 is 17 residues. Germline V gene data show CDR1 as SGHVS and CDR2 as FQNEAQ. In DNA form, the CDR3 reads TGTGCCAGCAGCTTAGCCCTGACTAGCGGGAGCTCCTACGAGCAGTACTTC. This translates into CASSLALTSGSSYEQYF.